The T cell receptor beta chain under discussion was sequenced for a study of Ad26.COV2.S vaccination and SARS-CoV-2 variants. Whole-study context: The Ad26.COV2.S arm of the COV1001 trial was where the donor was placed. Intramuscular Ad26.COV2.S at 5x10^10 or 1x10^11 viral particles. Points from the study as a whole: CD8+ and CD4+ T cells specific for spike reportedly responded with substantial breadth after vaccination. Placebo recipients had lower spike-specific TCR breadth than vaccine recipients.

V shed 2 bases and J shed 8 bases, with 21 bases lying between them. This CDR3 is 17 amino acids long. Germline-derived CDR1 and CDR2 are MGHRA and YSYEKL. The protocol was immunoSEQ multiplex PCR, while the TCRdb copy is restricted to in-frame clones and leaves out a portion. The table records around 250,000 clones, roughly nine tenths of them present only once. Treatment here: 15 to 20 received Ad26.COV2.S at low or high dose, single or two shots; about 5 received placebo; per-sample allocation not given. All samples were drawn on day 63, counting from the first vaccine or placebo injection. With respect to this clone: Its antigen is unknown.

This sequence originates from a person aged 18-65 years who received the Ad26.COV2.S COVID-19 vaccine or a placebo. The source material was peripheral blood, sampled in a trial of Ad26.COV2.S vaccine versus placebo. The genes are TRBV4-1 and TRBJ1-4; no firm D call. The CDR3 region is CASSQQLLGGNHEKLFF. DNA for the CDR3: TGCGCCAGCAGCCAACAGTTGCTAGGCGGGAACCACGAAAAACTGTTTTTT.